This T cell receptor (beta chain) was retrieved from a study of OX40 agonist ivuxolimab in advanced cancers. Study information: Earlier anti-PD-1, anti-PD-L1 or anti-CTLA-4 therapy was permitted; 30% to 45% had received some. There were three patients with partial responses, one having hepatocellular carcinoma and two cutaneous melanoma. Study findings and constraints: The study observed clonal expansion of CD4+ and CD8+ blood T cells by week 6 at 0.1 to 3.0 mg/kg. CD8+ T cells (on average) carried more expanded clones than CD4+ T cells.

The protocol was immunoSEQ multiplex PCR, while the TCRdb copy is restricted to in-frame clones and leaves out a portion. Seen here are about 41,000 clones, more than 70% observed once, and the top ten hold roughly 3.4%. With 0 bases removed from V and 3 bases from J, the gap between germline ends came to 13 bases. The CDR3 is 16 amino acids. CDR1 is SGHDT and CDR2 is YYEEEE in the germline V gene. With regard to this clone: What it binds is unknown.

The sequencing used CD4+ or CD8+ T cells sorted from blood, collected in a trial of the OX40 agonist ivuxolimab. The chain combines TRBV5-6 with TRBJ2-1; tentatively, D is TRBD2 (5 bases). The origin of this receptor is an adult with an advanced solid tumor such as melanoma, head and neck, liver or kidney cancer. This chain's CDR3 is CASSLALSTSYNEQFF. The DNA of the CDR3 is TGTGCCAGCAGCTTGGCCCTATCTACTAGCTACAATGAGCAGTTCTTC.